The 7 T cell receptor beta chains below all came from one sample that was sequenced in a study of blood T cell repertoires in COVID-19. The assay was immunoSEQ multiplex PCR, and TCRdb's table has in-frame clones only and misses some. The sample holds about 400,000 clones, roughly 90% seen once. Specimen: PBMCs or T cells enriched from blood (not recorded which). The receptor set was obtained from a woman aged 25 to 39 with acute COVID-19.

V usage is TRBV21-1 and J usage is TRBJ1-1. TRBV21-1 is tagged as a pseudogene. This CDR3 region has 14 residues. The chain's CDR3 is CASSKREGGTEAFF. DNA for the CDR3: TGTGCCAGCAGCAAGCGGGAGGGCGGGACTGAAGCTTTCTTT.

This sequence joins TRBV5-5 and TRBJ2-7, with TRBD2 identical over 8 bases. The CDR3 spans 16 residues. J gave up 0 bases and V 2 bases, and 7 bases lay outside the gene matches. Germline CDR1 SGHKS, CDR2 YYEKEE (reference sequence). This CDR3 is CASSFFAGGSSYEQYF. In DNA, the CDR3 is TGTGCCAGCAGCTTCTTCGCGGGGGGTAGCTCCTACGAGCAGTACTTC.

The chain carries TRBV6-4 and TRBJ1-4, with D possibly being TRBD1 (6 bases). The CDR3 consists of 12 residues. Germline V CDR1 and CDR2: MRHNA, SNTAGT. Trimming left V 8 bases short and J 5 bases short, with 9 bases between. As DNA, the CDR3 is TGTGCCAGCCCGGGACAAAATGAAAAACTGTTTTTT. This codes for CASPGQNEKLFF.

The V and J genes are TRBV7-2 and TRBJ2-7; the match to TRBD1 covers 10 bases. The CDR3 length is 12 residues. V dropped 6 bases and J dropped 4; count of bases not matched to a gene: 0. CDR1 and CDR2 (germline): SGHTA, FQGNSA. CDR3 region: CASRGQGYEQYF. The CDR3 DNA reads as TGTGCCAGCAGGGGACAGGGGTACGAGCAGTACTTC.

This rearrangement joins TRBV4-3 to TRBJ1-2; 9 nucleotides align to TRBD1. Trimming took 3 bases from V and 4 from J; bases not matched to a gene: 3. CDR1 and CDR2 (germline): LGHNA, YSLEER. The CDR3 has 14 residues. CDR3 loop: CASSHMDRGYGYTF. The CDR3 nucleotides read TGCGCCAGCAGCCATATGGACAGGGGCTATGGCTACACCTTC.

The chain joins TRBV7-3 to TRBJ2-2, with 7 bases aligning to TRBD1. Germline CDR1 and CDR2: SGHTA and FQGTGA. V lost 1 base to trimming and J lost 7 bases; unmatched junction nucleotides: 6. The CDR3 is 15 amino acids. The CDR3 loop is CASSLKRGPYGELFF. The DNA for the CDR3 is TGTGCCAGCAGCTTAAAGAGGGGGCCCTACGGGGAGCTGTTTTTT.

This rearrangement joins TRBV2 to TRBJ1-1, with a weak D call TRBD1 (6 bases). With 2 bases removed from V and 0 bases from J, the gap between germline ends came to 13 bases. This CDR3 comprises 16 residues. Germline CDR1 and CDR2: SNHLY and FYNNEI. The CDR3 DNA reads TGTGCCAGCAGTGAAATCCTGAGACAGGTGAACACTGAAGCTTTCTTT. This codes for CASSEILRQVNTEAFF.